This T cell receptor (beta chain) was sequenced for a study of OX40 agonist ivuxolimab in advanced cancers. This CDR3 is built from 13 residues. Germline V CDR1 and CDR2: SGHNT, YENEEA. Between the trimmed V and J ends, which lost 5 bases and 11 bases, there was a span of 16 bases. Sequencing used immunoSEQ multiplex PCR; TCRdb keeps in-frame clones, though not all of them. The sample has some 47,000 clones; approximately 79% are singletons. The clonotype comes from an adult with an advanced solid tumor such as melanoma, head and neck, liver or kidney cancer. The chain carries TRBV11-3 and TRBJ1-5; no firm D call. The material sequenced was CD4+ or CD8+ T cells sorted from blood, taken in a trial of the OX40 agonist ivuxolimab. In DNA, the CDR3 is TGTGCCAGCAGCCCCGGTGGTCGGGGTACCCAGCATTTT. Translated, it gives CASSPGGRGTQHF.